This entry features one T cell receptor beta chain sequence. This clonotype turned up a few times. Its antigen is still unknown. Base qualities are not provided; no much larger clone lies one nucleotide away. This was a case-control study nested in a cohort of healthcare workers in London, UK, who had nasopharyngeal swab PCR tests and blood samples taken every week. Healthcare workers were recruited during the week of the UK lockdown, between 23 and 31 March 2020, and followed weekly for up to about 16 weeks. Between the V and J ends, shortened by 0 bases and 6 bases respectively, the junction contains 14 bases. The germline V gene (reference sequence) specifies SGHNT as CDR1 and YYREEE as CDR2. The CDR3 covers 15 residues, taking in both the cysteine and the phenylalanine. Of the read, only the CDR3 DNA is kept; its 45 bases are in frame from base 1. The library came from 5' RACE. The sequencer was a NextSeq 500. Unique molecular identifiers were attached to individual cDNA molecules in the TCR library protocol so that sequencing error and PCR bias could be corrected. Both TCR alpha and beta chains were sequenced, and tight co-correlation was observed between alpha and beta sequence abundances in each sample. Per the original workflow: Decombinator V4 was used to perform V gene, J gene and CDR3 annotation of TCR sequences. TCRs were defined as expanded if a significant change between any two time points was detected under a Poisson model with p below 0.0001. TCR abundances were normalised to the total number of TCRs sequenced in each sample and reported as counts per million. MAIT TCRs were defined by TRAV1-2 paired with TRAJ12, TRAJ20 or TRAJ33, and iNKT TCRs by TRAV10 paired with TRAJ18. VDJdb, accessed 1 November 2021, was searched for CMV, EBV and SARS-CoV-2 annotated TCRs, excluding TCRs annotated for multiple antigens. TCRdb itself trimmed the public reads at Q25 with fastp, ran MiXCR and retained productive beta chains. Under each unique CDR3 protein, matching rows form one entry showing the most common genes and DNA. The V and J calls reflect TCRdb's pipeline rather than the authors' work. The sample table lists approximately 75,000 distinct CDR3 sequences, approximately 4.5% of them with a count of one. The ten largest account for roughly 3.4% of the sample.

This sample stems from a study of early T cells in non-severe SARS-CoV-2 infection (dated by TCRdb to the early 2020s). Regarding the study in general: Because TCR sequencing relied on bulk RNA taken from unsorted whole blood, pairing of alpha and beta chains was not possible. The paper's findings and limits, for the study overall: Matching against VDJdb was skewed toward anti-spike CD8 responses, likely underestimated virus-specific expansions, and missed private and CD4 specificities.

The source of this sequence is an adult who was a healthcare worker with PCR-confirmed SARS-CoV-2 infection or an uninfected control (not recorded which). The donor label of this sample is uncertain. The material was whole blood, obtained at baseline. The chain was built from TRBV5-4 and TRBJ2-3; no D gene call is confident. The DNA is as follows: TGTGCCAGCAGCTTGGGTCGGCCAGTCAGGGATACGCAGTATTTT. It specifies CASSLGRPVRDTQYF.